This TCR beta chain was documented in a study of beta chain features in type 1 diabetes. Overall study results and limits: There was no resolution here of whether HLA type influences TCRB rearrangement. Naive, central memory and Treg TCRB repertoires appeared more alike in patients than in healthy donors.

With regard to this clone: Its specificity is not known.

Losses at the gene ends were 1 base for V and 4 bases for J; bases not matched to a gene: 5. Per germline, CDR1 SNHLY and CDR2 FYNNEI. The length of the CDR3 is 15 residues. As every portion of the isolated RNA was reverse transcribed, the sequencing read expressed TCRB transcripts. Sequencing of naive, central memory and regulatory T cell samples gave an average of about 3.7 million reads. TCRdb keeps only in-frame clones here, not all; method: immunoSEQ multiplex PCR. This sample has more than 130,000 clones, with about 7% found just once. It was via CD45RO/CCR7/CD25/CD127/CD95/CD27 that CD4+ naive, central memory, regulatory and stem cell-like memory cells were sorted.

The specimen was central memory CD4+ T cells from blood. The clonotype was recovered from a woman aged 30 to 39 in good health. J is TRBJ2-5 and V is TRBV2; TRBD1 aligns across 8 bases. CDR3 in DNA: TGTGCCAGCAGTGAAGAGGAGACAGGGGTAGAGACCCAGTACTTC. Residues: CASSEEETGVETQYF. Full variable domain (remainder filled in from reference TRBV2 and TRBJ2-5): EPEVTQTPSHQVTQMGQEVILRCVPISNHLYFYWYRQILGQKVEFLVSFYNNEISEKSEIFDDQFSVERPDGSNFTLKIRSTKLEDSAMYFCASSEEETGVETQYFGPGTRLLVL.